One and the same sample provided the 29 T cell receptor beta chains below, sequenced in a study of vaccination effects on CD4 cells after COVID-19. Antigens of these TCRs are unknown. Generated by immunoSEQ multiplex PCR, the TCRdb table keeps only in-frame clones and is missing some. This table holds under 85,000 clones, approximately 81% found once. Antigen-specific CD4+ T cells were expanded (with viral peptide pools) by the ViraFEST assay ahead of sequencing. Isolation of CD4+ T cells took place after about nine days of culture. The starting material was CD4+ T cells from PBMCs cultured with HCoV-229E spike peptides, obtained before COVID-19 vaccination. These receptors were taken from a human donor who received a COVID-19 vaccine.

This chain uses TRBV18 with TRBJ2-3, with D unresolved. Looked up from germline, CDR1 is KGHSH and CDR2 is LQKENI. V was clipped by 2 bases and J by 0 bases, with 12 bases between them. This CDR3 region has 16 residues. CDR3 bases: TGTGCCAGCTCACCAATGGCTACCCTTAGCACAGATACGCAGTATTTT. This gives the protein CASSPMATLSTDTQYF. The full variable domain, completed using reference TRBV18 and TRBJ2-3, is NAGVMQNPRHLVRRRGQEARLRCSPMKGHSHVYWYRQLPEEGLKFMVYLQKENIIDESGMPKERFSAEFPKEGPSILRIQQVVRGDSAAYFCASSPMATLSTDTQYFGPGTRLTVL.

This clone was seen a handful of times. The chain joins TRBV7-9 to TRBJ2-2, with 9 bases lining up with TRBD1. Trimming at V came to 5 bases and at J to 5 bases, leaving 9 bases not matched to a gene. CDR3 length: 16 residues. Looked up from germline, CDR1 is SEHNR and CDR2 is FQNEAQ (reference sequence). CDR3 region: CASSSGQGLLTGELFF. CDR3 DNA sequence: TGTGCCAGCAGCAGCGGACAGGGGTTGTTGACCGGGGAGCTGTTTTTT.

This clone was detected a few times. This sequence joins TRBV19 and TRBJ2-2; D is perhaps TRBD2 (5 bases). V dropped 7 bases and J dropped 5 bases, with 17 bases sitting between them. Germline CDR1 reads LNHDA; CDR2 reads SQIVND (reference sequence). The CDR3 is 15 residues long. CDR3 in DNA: TGTGCCAGTAAAAGCGGCGGTGGCCGGACCGGGGAGCTGTTTTTT. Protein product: CASKSGGGRTGELFF.

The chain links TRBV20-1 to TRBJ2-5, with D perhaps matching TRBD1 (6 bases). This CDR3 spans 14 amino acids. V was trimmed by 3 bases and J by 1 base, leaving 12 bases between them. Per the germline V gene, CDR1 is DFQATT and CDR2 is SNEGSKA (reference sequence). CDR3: CSASRTVRQETQYF. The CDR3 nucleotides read TGCAGTGCTAGTAGGACAGTCCGCCAAGAGACCCAGTACTTC.

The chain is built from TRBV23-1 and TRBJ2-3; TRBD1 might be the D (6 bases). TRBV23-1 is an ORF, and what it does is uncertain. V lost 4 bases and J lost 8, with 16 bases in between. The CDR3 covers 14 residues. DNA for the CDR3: TGCGCCAGCAGTCGGGGACGGCACAGGGTTACGCAGTATTTT. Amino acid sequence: CASSRGRHRVTQYF.

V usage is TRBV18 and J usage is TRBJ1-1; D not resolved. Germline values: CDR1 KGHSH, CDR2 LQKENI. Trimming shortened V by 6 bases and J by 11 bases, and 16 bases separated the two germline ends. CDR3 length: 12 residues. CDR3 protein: CASSLREGWAFF. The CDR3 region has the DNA TGTGCCAGCTCTCTTCGGGAAGGGTGGGCTTTCTTT.

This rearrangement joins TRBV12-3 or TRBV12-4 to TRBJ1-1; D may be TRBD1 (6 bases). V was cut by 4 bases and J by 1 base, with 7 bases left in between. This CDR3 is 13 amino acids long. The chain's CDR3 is CASSYRENTEAFF. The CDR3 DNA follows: TGTGCCAGCAGTTACAGGGAGAACACTGAAGCTTTCTTT.

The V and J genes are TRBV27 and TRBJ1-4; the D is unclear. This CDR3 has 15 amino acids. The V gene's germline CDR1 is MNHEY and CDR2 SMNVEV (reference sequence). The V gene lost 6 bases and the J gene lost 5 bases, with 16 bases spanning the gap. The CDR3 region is CASSLIYGKNEKLFF. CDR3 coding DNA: TGTGCCAGCAGCCTTATCTACGGGAAAAATGAAAAACTGTTTTTT. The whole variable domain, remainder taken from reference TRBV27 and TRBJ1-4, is EAQVTQNPRYLITVTGKKLTVTCSQNMNHEYMSWYRQDPGLGLRQIYYSMNVEVTDKGDVPEGYKVSRKEKRNFPLILESPSPNQTSLYFCASSLIYGKNEKLFFGSGTQLSVL.

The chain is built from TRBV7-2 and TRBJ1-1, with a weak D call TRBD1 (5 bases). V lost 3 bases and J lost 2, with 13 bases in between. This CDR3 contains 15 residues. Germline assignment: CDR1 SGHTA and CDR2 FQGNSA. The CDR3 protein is CASSFQGRANTEAFF. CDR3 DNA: TGTGCCAGCAGCTTTCAAGGCAGGGCAAACACTGAAGCTTTCTTT.

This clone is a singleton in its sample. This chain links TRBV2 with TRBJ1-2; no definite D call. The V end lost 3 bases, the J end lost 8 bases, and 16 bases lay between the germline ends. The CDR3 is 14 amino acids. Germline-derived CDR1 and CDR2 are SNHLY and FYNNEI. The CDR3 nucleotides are TGTGCCAGCAGTGAGTCTCGCGGGATGGGAGGCTACACCTTC. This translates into CASSESRGMGGYTF.

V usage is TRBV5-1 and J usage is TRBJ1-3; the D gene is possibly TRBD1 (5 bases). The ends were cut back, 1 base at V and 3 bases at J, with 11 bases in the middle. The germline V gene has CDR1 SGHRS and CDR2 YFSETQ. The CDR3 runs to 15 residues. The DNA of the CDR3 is TGCGCCAGCAGCTTGAGCCAGGGTGGTGGAAACACCATATATTTT. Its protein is CASSLSQGGGNTIYF.

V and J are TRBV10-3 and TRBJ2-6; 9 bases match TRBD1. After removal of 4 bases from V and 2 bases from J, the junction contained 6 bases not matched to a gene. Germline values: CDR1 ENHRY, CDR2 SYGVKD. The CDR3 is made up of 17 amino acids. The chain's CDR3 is CAISGGTGKAGANVLTF. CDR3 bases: TGTGCCATCAGTGGGGGGACAGGGAAGGCTGGGGCCAACGTCCTGACTTTC.

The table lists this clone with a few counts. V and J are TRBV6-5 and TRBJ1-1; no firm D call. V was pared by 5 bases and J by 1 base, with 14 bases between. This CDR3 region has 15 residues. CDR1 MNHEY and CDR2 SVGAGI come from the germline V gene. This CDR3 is CASSPPSGSNTEAFF. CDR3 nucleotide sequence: TGTGCCAGCAGTCCCCCATCTGGGTCGAACACTGAAGCTTTCTTT.

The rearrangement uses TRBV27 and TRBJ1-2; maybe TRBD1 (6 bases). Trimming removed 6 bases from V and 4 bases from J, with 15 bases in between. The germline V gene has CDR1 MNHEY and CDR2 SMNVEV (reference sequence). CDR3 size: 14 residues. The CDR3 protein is CASRGNRAGYGYTF. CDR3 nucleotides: TGTGCCAGCAGAGGAAACAGGGCGGGCTATGGCTACACCTTC.

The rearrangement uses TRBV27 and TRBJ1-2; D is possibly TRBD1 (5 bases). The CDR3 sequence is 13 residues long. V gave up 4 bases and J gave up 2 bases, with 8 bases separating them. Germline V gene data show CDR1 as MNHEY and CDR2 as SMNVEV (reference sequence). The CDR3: CASSWRQNYGYTF. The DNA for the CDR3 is TGTGCCAGCAGTTGGCGACAGAACTATGGCTACACCTTC.

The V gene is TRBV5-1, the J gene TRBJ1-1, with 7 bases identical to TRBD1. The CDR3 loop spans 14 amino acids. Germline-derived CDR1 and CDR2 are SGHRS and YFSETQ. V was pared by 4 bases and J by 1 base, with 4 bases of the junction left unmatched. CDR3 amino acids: CASSHRTGNTEAFF. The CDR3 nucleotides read TGCGCCAGCAGCCATCGGACAGGGAACACTGAAGCTTTCTTT.

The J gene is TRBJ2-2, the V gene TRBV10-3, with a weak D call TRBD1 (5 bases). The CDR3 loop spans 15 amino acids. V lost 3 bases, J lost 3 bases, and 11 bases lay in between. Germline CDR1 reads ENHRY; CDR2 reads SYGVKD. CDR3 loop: CAISDLRAHTGELFF. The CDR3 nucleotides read TGTGCCATCAGTGATCTCAGGGCTCACACCGGGGAGCTGTTTTTT.

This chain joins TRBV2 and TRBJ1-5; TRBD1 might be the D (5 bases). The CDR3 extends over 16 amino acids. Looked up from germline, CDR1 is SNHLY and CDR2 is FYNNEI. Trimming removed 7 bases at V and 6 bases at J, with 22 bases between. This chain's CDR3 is CASTAYSGGQTQPQHF. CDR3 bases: TGTGCCAGCACAGCTTATAGTGGCGGACAAACTCAGCCCCAGCATTTT. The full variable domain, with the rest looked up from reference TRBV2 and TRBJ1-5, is EPEVTQTPSHQVTQMGQEVILRCVPISNHLYFYWYRQILGQKVEFLVSFYNNEISEKSEIFDDQFSVERPDGSNFTLKIRSTKLEDSAMYFCASTAYSGGQTQPQHFGDGTRLSIL.

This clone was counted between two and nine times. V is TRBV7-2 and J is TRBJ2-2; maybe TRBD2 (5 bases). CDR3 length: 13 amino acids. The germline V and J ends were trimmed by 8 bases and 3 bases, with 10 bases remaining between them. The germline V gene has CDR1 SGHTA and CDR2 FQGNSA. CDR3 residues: CASAGLDTGELFF. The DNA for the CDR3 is TGTGCCAGCGCGGGTTTAGACACCGGGGAGCTGTTTTTT. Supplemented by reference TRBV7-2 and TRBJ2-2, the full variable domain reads GAGVSQSPSNKVTEKGKDVELRCDPISGHTALYWYRQSLGQGLEFLIYFQGNSAPDKSGLPSDRFSAERTGGSVSTLTIQRTQQEDSAVYLCASAGLDTGELFFGEGSRLTVL.

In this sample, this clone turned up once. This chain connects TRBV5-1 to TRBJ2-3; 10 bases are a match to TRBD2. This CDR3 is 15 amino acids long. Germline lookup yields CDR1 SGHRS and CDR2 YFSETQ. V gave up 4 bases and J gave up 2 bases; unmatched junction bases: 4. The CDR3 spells CASSILAGDTDTQYF. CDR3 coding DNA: TGCGCCAGCAGCATTCTAGCGGGGGACACAGATACGCAGTATTTT.

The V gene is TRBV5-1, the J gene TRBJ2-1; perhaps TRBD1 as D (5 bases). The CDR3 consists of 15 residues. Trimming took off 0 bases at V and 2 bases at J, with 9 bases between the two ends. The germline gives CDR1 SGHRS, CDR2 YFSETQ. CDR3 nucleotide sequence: TGCGCCAGCAGCTTGGCGGCAGGGCCCTACAATGAGCAGTTCTTC. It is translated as CASSLAAGPYNEQFF.

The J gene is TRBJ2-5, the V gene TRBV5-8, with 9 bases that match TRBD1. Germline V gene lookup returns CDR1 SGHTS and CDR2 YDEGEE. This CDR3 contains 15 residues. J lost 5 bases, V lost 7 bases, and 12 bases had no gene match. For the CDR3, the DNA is TGTGCCAGCCCTACCGGGACAGGGCGTAGGGAGACCCAGTACTTC. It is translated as CASPTGTGRRETQYF.

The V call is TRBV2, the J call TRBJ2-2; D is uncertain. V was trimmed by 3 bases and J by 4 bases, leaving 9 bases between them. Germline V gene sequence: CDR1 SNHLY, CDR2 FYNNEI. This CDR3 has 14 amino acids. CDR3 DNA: TGTGCCAGCAGTGAGGCAGGCGGCACCGGGGAGCTGTTTTTT. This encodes CASSEAGGTGELFF.

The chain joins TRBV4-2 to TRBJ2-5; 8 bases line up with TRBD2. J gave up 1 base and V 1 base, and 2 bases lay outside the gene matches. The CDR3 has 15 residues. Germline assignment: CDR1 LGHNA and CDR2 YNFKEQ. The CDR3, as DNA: TGTGCCAGCAGCCAAGCGGGGGGGAGCCAAGAGACCCAGTACTTC. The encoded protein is CASSQAGGSQETQYF.

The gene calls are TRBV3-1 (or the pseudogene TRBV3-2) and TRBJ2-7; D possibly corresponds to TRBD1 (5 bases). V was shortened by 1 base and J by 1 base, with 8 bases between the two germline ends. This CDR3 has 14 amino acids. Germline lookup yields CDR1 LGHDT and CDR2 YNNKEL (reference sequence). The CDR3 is CASSQGGQSYEQYV. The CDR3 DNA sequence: TGTGCCAGCAGCCAAGGAGGACAATCCTACGAGCAGTACGTC.

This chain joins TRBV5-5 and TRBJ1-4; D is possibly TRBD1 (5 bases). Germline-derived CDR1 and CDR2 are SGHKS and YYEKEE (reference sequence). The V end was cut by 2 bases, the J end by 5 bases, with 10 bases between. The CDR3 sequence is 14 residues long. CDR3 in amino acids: CASSFRDLNEKLFF. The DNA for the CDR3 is TGTGCCAGCAGCTTCCGGGACCTAAATGAAAAACTGTTTTTT.

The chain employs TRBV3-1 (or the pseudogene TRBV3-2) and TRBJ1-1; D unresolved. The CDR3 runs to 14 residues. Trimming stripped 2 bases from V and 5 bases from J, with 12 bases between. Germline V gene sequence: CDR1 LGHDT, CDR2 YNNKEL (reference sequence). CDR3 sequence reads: CASSQNWARTEAFF. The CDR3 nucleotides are TGTGCCAGCAGCCAAAACTGGGCGCGGACTGAAGCTTTCTTT.

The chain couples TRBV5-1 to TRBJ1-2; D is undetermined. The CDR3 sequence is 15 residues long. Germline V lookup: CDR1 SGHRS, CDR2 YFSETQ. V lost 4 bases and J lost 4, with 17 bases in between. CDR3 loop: CASSPSGGVIYGYTF. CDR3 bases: TGCGCCAGCAGCCCGAGCGGAGGAGTCATCTATGGCTACACCTTC.

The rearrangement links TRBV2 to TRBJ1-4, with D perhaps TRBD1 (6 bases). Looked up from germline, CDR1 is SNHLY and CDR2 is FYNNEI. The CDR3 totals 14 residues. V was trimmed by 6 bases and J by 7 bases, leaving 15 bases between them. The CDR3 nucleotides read TGTGCCAGCAGCCGAACAGGGTTGAGTGAAAAACTGTTTTTT. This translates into CASSRTGLSEKLFF. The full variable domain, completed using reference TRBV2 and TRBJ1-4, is EPEVTQTPSHQVTQMGQEVILRCVPISNHLYFYWYRQILGQKVEFLVSFYNNEISEKSEIFDDQFSVERPDGSNFTLKIRSTKLEDSAMYFCASSRTGLSEKLFFGSGTQLSVL.